Listed below are T cell receptor beta chains from one sample, sequenced in a study of shared T cell receptors in the human thymus. The method was immunoSEQ multiplex PCR; TCRdb's version includes in-frame clones alone and lacks a portion of them. This sample has about 610,000 clones, with approximately 90% found just once. The same sample was also used in a study of human thymus T cells.

Material: thymocytes. The receptors come from a boy under two years old with a congenital heart defect. Each CDR3 is given without its conserved first and last residue. Each record gives: J gene, V gene, CDR3 protein.

j_call: TRBJ1-1; v_call: TRBV14; cdr3_aa: ASSQDWDWEMGREAF
j_call: TRBJ2-7; v_call: TRBV2; cdr3_aa: ASSELAGAAPGSYEQY
j_call: TRBJ2-5; v_call: TRBV11-2; cdr3_aa: ASSLDPDIETQY
j_call: TRBJ1-2; v_call: TRBV10-3; cdr3_aa: AISESRTGQAFGYT
j_call: TRBJ2-5; v_call: TRBV10-3; cdr3_aa: AITRAGGPEETQY
j_call: TRBJ2-7; v_call: TRBV6-5; cdr3_aa: ASSTRGQVLYEQY
j_call: TRBJ2-7; v_call: TRBV7-6; cdr3_aa: ASSLEPAGSSYEQY
j_call: TRBJ2-7; v_call: TRBV7-9; cdr3_aa: ASSSTGRYEQY
j_call: TRBJ2-2; v_call: TRBV9; cdr3_aa: ASSVAQGNTGELF
j_call: TRBJ1-4; v_call: TRBV28; cdr3_aa: ASSLVSATNEKLF
j_call: TRBJ2-7; v_call: TRBV4-1; cdr3_aa: ASSQDPTGAYEQY
j_call: TRBJ1-3; v_call: TRBV6-5; cdr3_aa: ASSGGGNTIY
j_call: TRBJ1-1; v_call: TRBV10-2; cdr3_aa: ASSDRGEVNTEAF
j_call: TRBJ2-7; v_call: TRBV14; cdr3_aa: ASSQDRPPGTSGKVPYEQY
j_call: TRBJ1-5; v_call: TRBV27; cdr3_aa: ASSAGTANQPQH
j_call: TRBJ2-4; v_call: TRBV4-3; cdr3_aa: ASSRYRGREDQRY
j_call: TRBJ2-7; v_call: TRBV27; cdr3_aa: ASRPGLAGVPGY
j_call: TRBJ2-1; v_call: TRBV18; cdr3_aa: ASSRPGGNEQF
j_call: TRBJ2-5; v_call: TRBV28; cdr3_aa: ASTSRRWEEETQY
j_call: TRBJ2-3; v_call: TRBV7-2; cdr3_aa: ASSLAEGRRWQY
j_call: TRBJ2-1; v_call: TRBV7-8; cdr3_aa: ASSFRCNYSRPYEQF
j_call: TRBJ2-3; v_call: TRBV13; cdr3_aa: ASSLGLAGVSPITDTQY
j_call: TRBJ2-7; v_call: TRBV10-1; cdr3_aa: ASSESQGAYEQY
j_call: TRBJ2-1; v_call: TRBV4-3; cdr3_aa: ASSQEGSDEQF
j_call: TRBJ2-3; v_call: TRBV7-9; cdr3_aa: ASNSGNTDTQY
j_call: TRBJ2-1; v_call: TRBV7-2; cdr3_aa: ASSLTGTSDTYNEQF